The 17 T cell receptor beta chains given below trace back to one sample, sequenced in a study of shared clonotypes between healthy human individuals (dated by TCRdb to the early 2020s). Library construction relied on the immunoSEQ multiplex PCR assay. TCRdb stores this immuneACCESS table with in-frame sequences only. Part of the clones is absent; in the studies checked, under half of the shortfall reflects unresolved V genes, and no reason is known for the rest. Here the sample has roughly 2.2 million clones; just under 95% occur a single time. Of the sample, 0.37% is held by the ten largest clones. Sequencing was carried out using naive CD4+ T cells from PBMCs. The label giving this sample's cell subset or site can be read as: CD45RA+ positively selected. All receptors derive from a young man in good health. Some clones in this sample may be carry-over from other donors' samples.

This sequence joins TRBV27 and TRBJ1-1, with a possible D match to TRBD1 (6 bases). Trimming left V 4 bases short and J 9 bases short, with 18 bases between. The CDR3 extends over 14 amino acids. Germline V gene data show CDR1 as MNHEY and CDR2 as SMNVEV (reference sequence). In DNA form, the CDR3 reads TGTGCCAGCAGTTCTACAGGGAGGGTGTCCCAAGCTTTCTTT. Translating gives CASSSTGRVSQAFF.

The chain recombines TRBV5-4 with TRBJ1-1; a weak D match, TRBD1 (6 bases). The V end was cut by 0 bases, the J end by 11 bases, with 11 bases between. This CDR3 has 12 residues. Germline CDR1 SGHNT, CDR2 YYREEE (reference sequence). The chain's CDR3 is CASSLGDKRAFF. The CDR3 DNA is TGTGCCAGCAGCTTGGGGGACAAGCGGGCTTTCTTT.

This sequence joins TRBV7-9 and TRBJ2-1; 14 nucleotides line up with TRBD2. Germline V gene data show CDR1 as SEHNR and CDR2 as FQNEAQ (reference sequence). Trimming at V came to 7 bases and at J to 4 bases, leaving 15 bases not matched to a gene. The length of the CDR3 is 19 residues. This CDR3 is CASNDAGTSGRTIYNEQFF. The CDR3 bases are TGTGCCAGCAACGACGCCGGGACTAGCGGGAGAACAATATACAATGAGCAGTTCTTC.

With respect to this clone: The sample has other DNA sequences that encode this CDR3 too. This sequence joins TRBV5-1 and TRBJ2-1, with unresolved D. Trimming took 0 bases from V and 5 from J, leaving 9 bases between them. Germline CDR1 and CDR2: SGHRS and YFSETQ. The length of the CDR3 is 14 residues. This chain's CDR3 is CASSLGLSNNEQFF. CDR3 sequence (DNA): TGCGCCAGCAGCTTGGGACTTAGCAACAATGAGCAGTTCTTC. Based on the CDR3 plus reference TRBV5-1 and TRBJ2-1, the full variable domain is KAGVTQTPRYLIKTRGQQVTLSCSPISGHRSVSWYQQTPGQGLQFLFEYFSETQRNKGNFPGRFSGRQFSNSRSEMNVSTLELGDSALYLCASSLGLSNNEQFFGPGTRLTVL.

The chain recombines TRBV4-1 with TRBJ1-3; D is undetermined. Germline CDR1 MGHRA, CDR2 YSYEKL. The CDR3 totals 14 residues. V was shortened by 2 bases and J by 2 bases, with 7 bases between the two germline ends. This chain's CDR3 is CASSQFIPGNTIYF. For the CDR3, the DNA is TGCGCCAGCAGCCAATTCATCCCTGGAAACACCATATATTTT.

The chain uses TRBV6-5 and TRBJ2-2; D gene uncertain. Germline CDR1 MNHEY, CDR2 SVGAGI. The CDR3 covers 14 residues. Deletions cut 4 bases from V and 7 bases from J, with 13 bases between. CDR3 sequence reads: CASSWQSSGGELFF. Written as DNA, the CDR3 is TGTGCCAGCAGTTGGCAATCTTCAGGCGGGGAGCTGTTTTTT.

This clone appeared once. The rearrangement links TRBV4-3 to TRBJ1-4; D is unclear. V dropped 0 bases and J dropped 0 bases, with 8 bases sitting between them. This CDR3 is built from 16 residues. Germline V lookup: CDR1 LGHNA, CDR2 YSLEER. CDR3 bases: TGCGCCAGCAGCCAAGAGAGCGCTGCAACTAATGAAAAACTGTTTTTT. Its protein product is CASSQESAATNEKLFF.

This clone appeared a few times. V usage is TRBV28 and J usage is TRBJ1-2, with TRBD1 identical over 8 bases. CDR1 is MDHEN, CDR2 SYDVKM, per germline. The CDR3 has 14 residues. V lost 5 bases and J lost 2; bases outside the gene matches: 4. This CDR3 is CASSKRTGNYGYTF. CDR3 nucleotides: TGTGCCAGCAGTAAACGGACAGGGAACTATGGCTACACCTTC.

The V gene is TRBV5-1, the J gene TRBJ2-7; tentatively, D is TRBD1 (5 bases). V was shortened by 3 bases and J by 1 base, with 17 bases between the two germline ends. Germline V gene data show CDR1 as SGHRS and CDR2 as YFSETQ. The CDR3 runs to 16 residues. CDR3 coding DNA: TGCGCCAGCAGCTCTGGGGCCGCTCCCCTATCCTACGAGCAGTACTTC. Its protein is CASSSGAAPLSYEQYF.

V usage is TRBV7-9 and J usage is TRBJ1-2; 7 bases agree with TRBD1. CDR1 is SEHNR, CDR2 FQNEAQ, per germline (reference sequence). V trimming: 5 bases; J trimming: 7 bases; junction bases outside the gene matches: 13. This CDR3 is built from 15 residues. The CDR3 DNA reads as TGTGCCAGCAGCGCCACAGGGGCTGGTTACTTTGGCTACACCTTC. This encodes CASSATGAGYFGYTF.

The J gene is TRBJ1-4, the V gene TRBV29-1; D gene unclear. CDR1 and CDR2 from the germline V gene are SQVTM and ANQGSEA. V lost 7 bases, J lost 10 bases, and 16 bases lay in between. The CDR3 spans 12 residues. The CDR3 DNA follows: TGCAGCGCCAAACTAATGGTTGGAAAACTGTTTTTT. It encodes CSAKLMVGKLFF. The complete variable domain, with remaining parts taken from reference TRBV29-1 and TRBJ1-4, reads SAVISQKPSRDICQRGTSLTIQCQVDSQVTMMFWYRQQPGQSLTLIATANQGSEATYESGFVIDKFPISRPNLTFSTLTVSNMSPEDSSIYLCSAKLMVGKLFFGSGTQLSVL.

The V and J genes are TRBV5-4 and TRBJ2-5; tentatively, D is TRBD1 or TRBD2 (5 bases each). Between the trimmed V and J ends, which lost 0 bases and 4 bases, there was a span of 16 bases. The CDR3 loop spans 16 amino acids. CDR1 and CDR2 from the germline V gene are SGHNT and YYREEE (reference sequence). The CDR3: CASSLEGLGDGETQYF. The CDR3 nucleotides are TGTGCCAGCAGCTTGGAAGGGTTGGGGGATGGAGAGACCCAGTACTTC.

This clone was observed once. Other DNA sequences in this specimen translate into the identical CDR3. The CDR3 spells CASSTDSNQPQHF. CDR3 DNA: TGCGCCAGCAGTACCGATAGCAATCAGCCCCAGCATTTT. V is TRBV5-1 and J is TRBJ1-5; unclear D gene. The CDR3 contains 13 residues. V shed 5 bases and J shed 0 bases, with 6 bases lying between them. The germline V gene has CDR1 SGHRS and CDR2 YFSETQ.

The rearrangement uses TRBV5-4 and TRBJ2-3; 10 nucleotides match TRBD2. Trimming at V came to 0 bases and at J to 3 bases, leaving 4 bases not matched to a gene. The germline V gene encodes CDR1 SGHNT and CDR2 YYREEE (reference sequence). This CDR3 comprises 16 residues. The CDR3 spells CASSLGSSGRTDTQYF. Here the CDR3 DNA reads TGTGCCAGCAGCTTGGGGTCTAGCGGGAGAACAGATACGCAGTATTTT.

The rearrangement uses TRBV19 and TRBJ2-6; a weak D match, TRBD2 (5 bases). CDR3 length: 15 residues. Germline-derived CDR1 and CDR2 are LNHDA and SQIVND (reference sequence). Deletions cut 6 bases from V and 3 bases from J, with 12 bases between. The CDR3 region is CASSVGRVGANVLTF. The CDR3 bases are TGTGCCAGTAGCGTAGGGCGGGTTGGGGCCAACGTCCTGACTTTC.

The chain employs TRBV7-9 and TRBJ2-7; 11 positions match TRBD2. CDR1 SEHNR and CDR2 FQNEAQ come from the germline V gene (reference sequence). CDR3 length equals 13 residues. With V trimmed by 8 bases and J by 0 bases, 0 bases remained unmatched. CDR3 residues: CASGTSGSYEQYF. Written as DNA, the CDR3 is TGTGCCAGCGGGACTAGCGGCTCCTACGAGCAGTACTTC.

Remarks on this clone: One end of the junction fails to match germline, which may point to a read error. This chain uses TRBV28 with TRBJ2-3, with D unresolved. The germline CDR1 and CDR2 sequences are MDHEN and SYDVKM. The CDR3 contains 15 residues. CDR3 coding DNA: TGTGCCAGCAGTTCAGTCGGCGGATTTACAGATACGCAGTACTTT. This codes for CASSSVGGFTDTQYF.